This note documents a single T cell receptor (beta chain) sequence. What it binds is not known. The data were taken from a study of cytomegalovirus exposure and HLA in healthy donors. Study as a whole: From HLA-typed donors, an early data release held roughly 80 million unique TCRs.

From germline, CDR1 is LNHDA and CDR2 SQIVND (reference sequence). The CDR3 is 16 amino acids. The J segment lost 1 base and the V segment lost 5 bases, leaving 8 bases of the junction unmatched. A multiplex PCR was run with 60 Vbeta primers and 13 Jbeta primers. Original processing notes: Tens of millions of unique TCR beta chains, roughly 11 million of them shared, were counted by a later analysis. Sequencing used immunoSEQ multiplex PCR; TCRdb keeps in-frame clones, though not all of them. V, J and clone size are taken as reported in that table, and D and trimming were inferred from the DNA itself. Of about 180,000 clones listed, 60% to 80% are singletons. Notes on the study in general: What TCR beta sequences reportedly achieved was accurate prediction of HLA-A and HLA-B alleles in most subjects.

The chain has TRBV19 and TRBJ1-1, with 9 bases identical to TRBD1. What was sequenced was PBMCs. The TCR originated in a man in his sixties in good health and CMV-seronegative. CDR3 residues: CASSANRGLANTEAFF. As DNA, the CDR3 is TGTGCCAGTAGTGCCAACAGGGGGCTGGCGAACACTGAAGCTTTCTTT. Full variable domain (rest looked up from reference TRBV19 and TRBJ1-1): DGGITQSPKYLFRKEGQNVTLSCEQNLNHDAMYWYRQDPGQGLRLIYYSQIVNDFQKGDIAEGYSVSREKKESFPLTVTSAQKNPTAFYLCASSANRGLANTEAFFGQGTRLTVV.